This TCR beta chain stems from a study of regulatory T cells in long-lasting Graves disease. Time point indicated: persistent/refractory GD, antithyroid drugs over 5 years with positive TRAb. PBMC RNA was the source of the TCR library. Arm-PCR with iRepertoire HTBI primers amplified the CDR3 regions for these TCR beta libraries. TCRdb ran MiXCR on the multiplex PCR reads and lists one entry per CDR3 protein. Found here are 450,000 or so distinct CDR3 sequences, about 22% of them singletons; the top ten hold around 12%. In germline, CDR1 is SNHLY, CDR2 FYNNEI. This CDR3 is 12 amino acids long. Trimming took off 5 bases at V and 3 bases at J, with 5 bases between the two ends.

The sequenced sample was peripheral blood mononuclear cells (PBMCs), obtained when the disease was refractory, from a patient treated with antithyroid drugs. This chain connects TRBV2 to TRBJ2-1; no reliable D call. This clonotype was sampled from a female donor with Graves disease. The CDR3: CASSPDYNEQFF. The DNA for the CDR3 is TGTGCCAGCAGTCCAGACTACAATGAGCAGTTCTTC.